These 21 T cell receptor beta chains originate from one sample sequenced in a study of blood T cell repertoires in COVID-19 (dated by TCRdb to 2019 to 2021). Preparation of the library involved the immunoSEQ multiplex PCR assay. The immuneACCESS repertoire file appears here via TCRdb, limited to in-frame rearrangements. These files lack a portion of the clones; in checked studies, under half of the deficit traces to unresolved V genes, and the cause of the others is not known. This sample comprises approximately 340,000 clones, about nine tenths of them detected only once. Roughly 0.9% of the sample is held by the ten biggest clonotypes. The sequenced material came from PBMCs or T cells enriched from blood (not recorded which). The receptors were gathered from a woman between 35 and 50 years old who had been exposed to COVID-19.

The chain employs TRBV5-8 and TRBJ1-3, with 7 bases matching TRBD1. Germline CDR1 reads SGHTS; CDR2 reads YDEGEE. Unmatched junction bases numbered 8, after V lost 2 bases and J lost 6 bases. The CDR3 consists of 15 residues. The CDR3 region is CASSFRDRRINTIYF. In DNA form, the CDR3 reads TGTGCCAGCAGCTTCCGGGACAGAAGAATAAACACCATATATTTT.

The V gene is TRBV6-5, the J gene TRBJ1-1; TRBD1 agrees at 7 bases. The V gene end was trimmed by 6 bases and the J gene end by 7 bases; junction bases not matched to a gene: 8. CDR1 and CDR2 (germline): MNHEY, SVGAGI. The CDR3 loop spans 13 amino acids. Here the CDR3 reads CASSHDRVIEAFF. CDR3 bases: TGTGCCAGCAGCCACGACAGGGTAATTGAAGCTTTCTTT.

V gene TRBV5-1 combines with J gene TRBJ1-2, with 9 bases that match TRBD1. Trimming took 0 bases from V and 8 from J; bases not matched to a gene: 8. Germline CDR1 SGHRS, CDR2 YFSETQ. This CDR3 has 15 amino acids. The CDR3 reads CASSLAGTGMEGYTF. CDR3 DNA: TGCGCCAGCAGCTTGGCCGGGACAGGGATGGAGGGCTACACCTTC.

The rearrangement links TRBV19 to TRBJ2-7, with TRBD1 as a possible D gene (6 bases). The ends were cut back, 2 bases at V and 6 bases at J, with 14 bases in the middle. Germline lookup yields CDR1 LNHDA and CDR2 SQIVND (reference sequence). The CDR3 has 14 amino acids. Written as DNA, the CDR3 is TGTGCCAGTAGTATACAGGGGCGGTATGGCGAGCAGTACTTC. Its translation: CASSIQGRYGEQYF.

This clone turned up a few times. The chain has TRBV7-9 and TRBJ1-2; D call uncertain. CDR1 SEHNR and CDR2 FQNEAQ come from the germline V gene (reference sequence). The CDR3 contains 14 residues. The V end was cut by 1 base, the J end by 4 bases, with 10 bases between. The CDR3 sequence is CASSLEGGSYGYTF. DNA of the CDR3: TGTGCCAGCAGCTTAGAGGGAGGCTCCTATGGCTACACCTTC.

The chain carries TRBV19 and TRBJ1-4; tentatively, D is TRBD1 (5 bases). The germline V gene encodes CDR1 LNHDA and CDR2 SQIVND (reference sequence). V was trimmed by 2 bases and J by 5 bases, leaving 12 bases between them. The CDR3 is made up of 15 amino acids. CDR3 bases: TGTGCCAGTAGTATAAGGCCCTCAGGGAATGAAAAACTGTTTTTT. As protein: CASSIRPSGNEKLFF.

The J gene is TRBJ2-5, the V gene TRBV27, with 15 nucleotides matching TRBD2. CDR1 is MNHEY and CDR2 is SMNVEV in the germline V gene (reference sequence). CDR3 length equals 20 residues. Trimming took 5 bases from V and 1 from J; bases not matched to a gene: 14. The CDR3 bases are TGTGCCAGCAGTCCTCTTTTTCGGACTAGCGGGAGGGCGGTCCAAGAGACCCAGTACTTC. Its translation is CASSPLFRTSGRAVQETQYF.

The rearrangement joins TRBV7-9 to TRBJ2-7, with D possibly matching TRBD2 (6 bases). The germline gives CDR1 SEHNR, CDR2 FQNEAQ (reference sequence). Trimming removed 0 bases at V and 7 bases at J, with 13 bases between. This CDR3 comprises 14 residues. This CDR3 reads CASSLAGDSGEQYF. Written as DNA, the CDR3 is TGTGCCAGCAGCTTAGCAGGGGACTCGGGGGAGCAGTACTTC.

J is TRBJ2-7 and V is TRBV13; TRBD2 matches 7 bases. Germline lookup yields CDR1 PRHDT and CDR2 FYEKMQ (reference sequence). Trimming took 0 bases from V and 3 from J; bases not matched to a gene: 2. CDR3 length: 14 residues. The CDR3 sequence is CASSLGGGFYEQYF. The CDR3 DNA is TGTGCCAGCAGCTTAGGGGGAGGGTTCTACGAGCAGTACTTC.

The chain links TRBV19 to TRBJ1-1, with 7 bases lining up with TRBD1. Germline assignment: CDR1 LNHDA and CDR2 SQIVND (reference sequence). The CDR3 has 13 amino acids. The V gene end was trimmed by 7 bases and the J gene end by 4 bases; junction bases not matched to a gene: 6. In nucleotides, the CDR3 is TGTGCCAGTAACCGACAGGGCGGCACTGAAGCTTTCTTT. Its translation: CASNRQGGTEAFF.

The gene calls are TRBV13 and TRBJ2-2; TRBD1 agrees at 7 bases. The CDR3 is made up of 15 amino acids. The V gene's germline CDR1 is PRHDT and CDR2 FYEKMQ (reference sequence). J lost 5 bases, V lost 0 bases, and 3 bases had no gene match. The CDR3 DNA follows: TGTGCCAGCAGCTTAGGCCTCAGGGGGACCGGGGAGCTGTTTTTT. Translated: CASSLGLRGTGELFF. Using reference TRBV13 and TRBJ2-2 for the parts outside the CDR3, the full variable domain is AAGVIQSPRHLIKEKRETATLKCYPIPRHDTVYWYQQGPGQDPQFLISFYEKMQSDKGSIPDRFSAQQFSDYHSELNMSSLELGDSALYFCASSLGLRGTGELFFGEGSRLTVL.

The chain has TRBV30 and TRBJ1-5, with 9 positions matching TRBD1. The CDR3 is made up of 15 amino acids. CDR1 is GTSNPN, CDR2 SVGIG, per germline (reference sequence). After removal of 0 bases from V and 5 bases from J, the junction contained 5 bases not matched to a gene. Here the CDR3 DNA reads TGTGCCTGGAGTGTATGGGACAGGGACGATCAGCCCCAGCATTTT. This gives the protein CAWSVWDRDDQPQHF.

This clone was detected only once. The chain carries TRBV18 and TRBJ1-2; D might be TRBD1 (6 bases). The V end was cut by 6 bases, the J end by 1 base, with 12 bases between. The CDR3 length is 14 residues. Per the germline V gene, CDR1 is KGHSH and CDR2 is LQKENI. CDR3 sequence (DNA): TGTGCCAGCTCCGGTGCAGGGGTTAACTATGGCTACACCTTC. Translation: CASSGAGVNYGYTF.

The rearrangement uses TRBV7-2 and TRBJ1-4; D may be TRBD1 (5 bases). The V end lost 0 bases, the J end lost 7 bases, and 15 bases lay between the germline ends. The CDR3 has 16 residues. Germline loops: CDR1 SGHTA, CDR2 FQGNSA. The CDR3 sequence: CASSLAASGGGEKLFF. DNA of the CDR3: TGTGCCAGCAGCTTAGCGGCTAGTGGGGGGGGTGAAAAACTGTTTTTT. Complete variable domain (other parts from reference TRBV7-2 and TRBJ1-4): GAGVSQSPSNKVTEKGKDVELRCDPISGHTALYWYRQSLGQGLEFLIYFQGNSAPDKSGLPSDRFSAERTGGSVSTLTIQRTQQEDSAVYLCASSLAASGGGEKLFFGSGTQLSVL.

This chain uses TRBV10-2 with TRBJ2-7; 8 bases fit TRBD1. Germline assignment: CDR1 WSHSY and CDR2 SAAADI. The V and J ends lost 9 bases and 3 bases, in that order; junction bases with no gene match: 7. This CDR3 spans 13 amino acids. CDR3 coding DNA: TGCGCCAGTCAGACAGGGGTTCTCTACGAGCAGTACTTC. Translating it yields CASQTGVLYEQYF.

The V gene is TRBV9, the J gene TRBJ2-3, with a possible D match to TRBD1 (6 bases). V shed 4 bases and J shed 6 bases, with 12 bases lying between them. The germline gives CDR1 SGDLS, CDR2 YYNGEE. This CDR3 has 13 residues. CDR3 loop: CASSTLQGDTQYF. In DNA, the CDR3 is TGTGCCAGCAGCACACTGCAGGGGGATACGCAGTATTTT. Looking up the rest from reference TRBV9 and TRBJ2-3 gives the full variable domain: DSGVTQTPKHLITATGQRVTLRCSPRSGDLSVYWYQQSLDQGLQFLIQYYNGEERAKGNILERFSAQQFPDLHSELNLSSLELGDSALYFCASSTLQGDTQYFGPGTRLTVL.

The V gene is TRBV13, the J gene TRBJ1-6, with a tentative D call TRBD1 (6 bases). Germline V gene data show CDR1 as PRHDT and CDR2 as FYEKMQ (reference sequence). V was trimmed by 0 bases and J by 7 bases, leaving 10 bases between them. CDR3 length: 15 residues. The CDR3 DNA is TGTGCCAGCAGCTTAGGCGACAGGTTCAATTCACCCCTCCACTTT. This codes for CASSLGDRFNSPLHF.

The chain recombines TRBV7-2 with TRBJ2-1; 10 bases map to TRBD2. The germline V gene encodes CDR1 SGHTA and CDR2 FQGNSA. Germline trimming cut 1 base from V and 7 bases from J; bases unmatched to any gene: 7. The CDR3 has 16 amino acids. CDR3: CASSLEGGSGRNEQFF. The CDR3 DNA sequence: TGTGCCAGCAGCTTAGAAGGGGGTAGCGGGAGGAATGAGCAGTTCTTC. Based on the CDR3 plus reference TRBV7-2 and TRBJ2-1, the full variable domain is GAGVSQSPSNKVTEKGKDVELRCDPISGHTALYWYRQSLGQGLEFLIYFQGNSAPDKSGLPSDRFSAERTGGSVSTLTIQRTQQEDSAVYLCASSLEGGSGRNEQFFGPGTRLTVL.

This chain joins TRBV5-5 and TRBJ1-1; TRBD1 might be the D (5 bases). There are 13 residues in the CDR3. V dropped 4 bases and J dropped 4 bases, with 11 bases sitting between them. The germline V gene encodes CDR1 SGHKS and CDR2 YYEKEE (reference sequence). The CDR3 DNA sequence: TGTGCCAGCAGCGAACAGGTCGGCACTGAAGCTTTCTTT. Translated, it gives CASSEQVGTEAFF.

This chain joins TRBV5-1 and TRBJ1-2, with a possible D match to TRBD1 (5 bases). Germline V gene sequence: CDR1 SGHRS, CDR2 YFSETQ. This CDR3 comprises 15 residues. V lost 1 base to trimming and J lost 7 bases, with 17 bases between them. CDR3 loop: CASSLSARGSGGYTF. In DNA, the CDR3 is TGCGCCAGCAGCTTGAGTGCGCGGGGGAGTGGTGGCTACACCTTC. Variable domain in full (rest from reference TRBV5-1 and TRBJ1-2): KAGVTQTPRYLIKTRGQQVTLSCSPISGHRSVSWYQQTPGQGLQFLFEYFSETQRNKGNFPGRFSGRQFSNSRSEMNVSTLELGDSALYLCASSLSARGSGGYTFGSGTRLTVV.

This sequence joins TRBV18 and TRBJ1-2; 12 bases match TRBD1. V shed 4 bases, J shed 5 bases, and the junction held 17 bases outside the gene matches. This CDR3 comprises 19 residues. Germline V gene sequence: CDR1 KGHSH, CDR2 LQKENI. CDR3 protein: CASSQIRDRGRLIGYGYTF. CDR3 nucleotide sequence: TGTGCCAGCTCACAAATCCGGGACAGGGGGCGTCTTATAGGGTATGGCTACACCTTC.